Each of the 13 T cell receptor beta chains below was sequenced from the same sample in a study of brain T cells in children with intractable seizures. Regarding time point: blood from clinic visit 5 months post-surgery; TSC patient then seizure free. Profiled with immunoSEQ multiplex PCR; TCRdb holds only in-frame clones, not every one. Seen here are about 340,000 clones, about 93% observed once, and the top ten hold roughly 5.8%. The sequences come from peripheral blood, collected 5 to 6 months after surgery. These receptors were obtained from a boy younger than two with tuberous sclerosis and intractable seizures.

The V and J genes are TRBV2 and TRBJ2-5; D is uncertain. The CDR3 spans 15 residues. Trimming shortened V by 2 bases and J by 0 bases, and 10 bases separated the two germline ends. Germline values: CDR1 SNHLY, CDR2 FYNNEI. For the CDR3, the DNA is TGTGCCAGCAGTGAAAAGTGGAGATACCAAGAGACCCAGTACTTC. Residues: CASSEKWRYQETQYF.

The rearrangement joins TRBV15 to TRBJ1-5, with D perhaps matching TRBD1 (6 bases). V lost 6 bases and J 0 bases, leaving 12 bases between the germline ends. This CDR3 has 15 residues. From germline, CDR1 is LNHNV and CDR2 YYDKDF (reference sequence). The DNA for the CDR3 is TGTGCCACCAGTACTGACAGGTTTAGCAATCAGCCCCAGCATTTT. Encoded protein: CATSTDRFSNQPQHF.

The chain's CDR3 is CASSTGTELLNYGYTF. The CDR3 bases are TGCGCCAGCAGCACCGGGACCGAACTTCTTAACTATGGCTACACCTTC. The chain recombines TRBV5-1 with TRBJ1-2; TRBD1 might be the D (5 bases). Germline assignment: CDR1 SGHRS and CDR2 YFSETQ. The CDR3 is 16 residues long. Trimming cost V 4 bases and J 1 base, with 17 bases left between them.

The chain carries TRBV9 and TRBJ1-3; D gene unclear. This CDR3 region has 16 residues. Germline values: CDR1 SGDLS, CDR2 YYNGEE. V shed 3 bases and J shed 3 bases, with 16 bases lying between them. The CDR3 reads CASSDRPRWGGNTIYF. The CDR3, as DNA: TGTGCCAGCAGCGACCGACCCAGATGGGGTGGAAACACCATATATTTT.

The chain recombines TRBV5-4 with TRBJ2-3; D is possibly TRBD2 (5 bases). Germline CDR1 SGHNT, CDR2 YYREEE (reference sequence). Deletions cut 7 bases from V and 1 base from J, with 13 bases between. This CDR3 spans 14 amino acids. The CDR3 loop is CASSGFGGTDTQYF. CDR3 DNA sequence: TGTGCCAGCTCGGGATTTGGGGGCACAGATACGCAGTATTTT.

The J gene is TRBJ1-2, the V gene TRBV5-4; 8 nucleotides align to TRBD1. Per the germline V gene, CDR1 is SGHNT and CDR2 is YYREEE (reference sequence). The junction had 8 bases not matched to a gene; V was cut back by 7 bases and J by 3 bases. There are 14 residues in the CDR3. CDR3 in amino acids: CASGGTGKHYGYTF. In DNA, the CDR3 is TGTGCCAGCGGAGGGACAGGTAAACACTATGGCTACACCTTC.

This rearrangement joins TRBV7-9 to TRBJ2-3, with 12 bases matching TRBD2. This CDR3 region has 15 residues. After removal of 6 bases from V and 1 base from J, the junction contained 2 bases not matched to a gene. Germline CDR1 reads SEHNR; CDR2 reads FQNEAQ (reference sequence). CDR3 nucleotides: TGTGCCAGCAGGGGGACTAGCGGGCGCACAGATACGCAGTATTTT. It specifies CASRGTSGRTDTQYF. Full variable domain (missing parts from reference TRBV7-9 and TRBJ2-3): DTGVSQNPRHKITKRGQNVTFRCDPISEHNRLYWYRQTLGQGPEFLTYFQNEAQLEKSRLLSDRFSAERPKGSFSTLEIQRTEQGDSAMYLCASRGTSGRTDTQYFGPGTRLTVL.

The chain recombines TRBV27 with TRBJ1-2; TRBD1 matches at 8 bases. Germline CDR1 and CDR2: MNHEY and SMNVEV (reference sequence). The CDR3 is 14 amino acids. V shed 0 bases and J 5 bases; nucleotides not matched to a gene: 2. The CDR3 spells CASSLSRQGYGYTF. The CDR3 DNA is TGTGCCAGCAGTTTATCCCGACAGGGGTATGGCTACACCTTC.

DNA of the CDR3: TGCAGCGTCGGACGGACGACAGGGGTATCCTACGAGCAGTACTTC. It yields the protein CSVGRTTGVSYEQYF. The gene calls are TRBV29-1 and TRBJ2-7, with 8 bases identical to TRBD1. CDR3 length equals 15 residues. CDR1 SQVTM and CDR2 ANQGSEA come from the germline V gene. V shed 6 bases, J shed 1 base, and the junction held 11 bases outside the gene matches.

The chain recombines TRBV28 with TRBJ1-5, with TRBD1 matching 9 bases. The CDR3 has 17 amino acids. Germline loops: CDR1 MDHEN, CDR2 SYDVKM. The trim removed 4 bases at V and 7 bases at J, leaving 14 bases unmatched. The CDR3 spells CASSSPQTGGLRQPQHF. CDR3 DNA: TGTGCCAGCAGTTCCCCCCAGACAGGGGGATTAAGGCAGCCCCAGCATTTT.

This sequence joins TRBV4-1 and TRBJ1-5; no reliable D call. Germline CDR1 is MGHRA and CDR2 is YSYEKL. Trimming cost V 1 base and J 0 bases, with 7 bases left between them. The CDR3 consists of 15 residues. CDR3 region: CASSQVSGSNQPQHF. CDR3 DNA: TGCGCCAGCAGCCAAGTATCGGGTAGCAATCAGCCCCAGCATTTT.

The genes are TRBV7-8 and TRBJ2-1; the D gene is possibly TRBD2 (5 bases). The CDR3 length is 16 residues. V gave up 2 bases and J gave up 4 bases, with 15 bases separating them. Germline V gene data show CDR1 as SGHVS and CDR2 as FQNEAQ. DNA for the CDR3: TGTGCCAGCAGCTTAAGTGTGAGGGCGGAGTACAATGAGCAGTTCTTC. This encodes CASSLSVRAEYNEQFF.

V is TRBV6-5 and J is TRBJ1-1, with D unclear. This CDR3 is built from 14 residues. The V end lost 7 bases, the J end lost 5 bases, and 17 bases lay between the germline ends. CDR1 is MNHEY and CDR2 is SVGAGI in the germline V gene. The CDR3 region has the DNA TGTGCCAGCATCCAAACGGGATTTGATACTGAAGCTTTCTTT. It codes for CASIQTGFDTEAFF.